Detailed here is one TCR beta chain. Since it is a stray read in a library aimed at alpha chains, this beta chain has a size that is not meaningful. The source of the sample is a study of spatial heterogeneity in lung cancer. The overall study: The study sequenced follow-up PBMC samples when they were available, at a median of about 23 months after resection.

V dropped 7 bases and J dropped 2 bases, with 16 bases sitting between them. CDR1 is MDHEN, CDR2 SYDVKM, per germline. The CDR3 has 15 amino acids. MiXCR, applied by TCRdb to the 5' RACE reads, yields one record per CDR3 protein. There are approximately 700 distinct CDR3 sequences in the sample; 65% to 80% occur only once, and approximately 31% lies in the top ten. The time point: blood at routine non-recurrence follow-up after resection. Unsorted whole RNA from tumor, nontumor lung or frozen PBMC underwent sequencing. This receptor was identified in a female donor with early-stage non-small cell lung cancer. The chain uses TRBV28 and TRBJ2-3; tentative D call: TRBD2 (5 bases). Sequences were derived from PBMCs, sampled at follow-up. The CDR3 DNA follows: TGTGCCAGCAATAGGGCGGGCGGGCTCACAGATACGCAGTATTTT. This translates into CASNRAGGLTDTQYF. The whole variable domain, remainder taken from reference TRBV28 and TRBJ2-3, is DVKVTQSSRYLVKRTGEKVFLECVQDMDHENMFWYRQDPGLGLRLIYFSYDVKMKEKGDIPEGYSVSREKKERFSLILESASTNQTSMYLCASNRAGGLTDTQYFGPGTRLTVL.